The following is a TCR beta chain sequence with its context. TCRdb reprocessed the reads with MiXCR, giving one entry per CDR3 protein. Of approximately 250,000 distinct CDR3 sequences listed, approximately 13% are singletons. This sample was included in a study of T cell repertoires in cytomegalovirus infection. V was pared by 6 bases and J by 4 bases, with 5 bases of the junction left unmatched. Per the germline V gene, CDR1 is MNHNY and CDR2 is SVGAGI (reference sequence). This CDR3 is 13 amino acids long. Material for sequencing was PBMCs. The sequence was obtained from a human donor in good health (CMV status not recorded). Some clones in this sample may be carry-over from other donors' samples. The chain combines TRBV6-6 with TRBJ2-5, with 7 nucleotides matching TRBD1. This CDR3 is CASRPRGPETQYF. The CDR3, as DNA: TGTGCCAGCAGACCTAGGGGGCCAGAGACCCAGTACTTC.